What follows are 6 T cell receptor beta chains derived from one specimen sequenced in a study of blood T cell repertoires in COVID-19. The method was immunoSEQ multiplex PCR; TCRdb's version includes in-frame clones alone and lacks a portion of them. The top ten hold approximately 3.6% of the sample, which has 20,000 to 25,000 clones, more than 75% seen once. Input material: peripheral blood. Receptors were obtained from a man between 50 and 59 years old with active COVID-19.

The V call is TRBV21-1, the J call TRBJ1-5. TRBV21-1 counts as a pseudogene. The CDR3 contains 15 residues. CDR3 DNA sequence: TGTGCCAGCAGCAAACGAAGAAGGGAGGGGCAGCCCCAGCATTTT. Amino acid sequence: CASSKRRREGQPQHF.

The chain recombines TRBV9 with TRBJ1-3, with 8 bases fitting TRBD1. Germline CDR1 is SGDLS and CDR2 is YYNGEE. V trimming: 2 bases; J trimming: 0 bases; junction bases outside the gene matches: 7. This CDR3 is 17 amino acids long. CDR3 amino acids: CASSVGQGPHSGNTIYF. DNA for the CDR3: TGTGCCAGCAGCGTCGGACAGGGCCCCCACTCTGGAAACACCATATATTTT.

The V gene is TRBV30, the J gene TRBJ1-2, with D hard to call. With 3 bases removed from V and 3 bases from J, the gap between germline ends came to 5 bases. Germline V lookup: CDR1 GTSNPN, CDR2 SVGIG (reference sequence). The CDR3 extends over 11 amino acids. The CDR3 region is CAWRRDYGYTF. For the CDR3, the DNA is TGTGCCTGGAGGCGGGACTATGGCTACACCTTC.

This clone was observed a handful of times. V usage is TRBV2 and J usage is TRBJ1-1, with no clear D. Between the trimmed V and J ends, which lost 5 bases and 1 base, there was a span of 8 bases. The CDR3 loop spans 13 amino acids. Germline lookup yields CDR1 SNHLY and CDR2 FYNNEI. CDR3 in amino acids: CASSNGPNTEAFF. The CDR3 coding sequence is TGTGCCAGCAGTAACGGTCCGAACACTGAAGCTTTCTTT. Full variable domain (rest looked up from reference TRBV2 and TRBJ1-1): EPEVTQTPSHQVTQMGQEVILRCVPISNHLYFYWYRQILGQKVEFLVSFYNNEISEKSEIFDDQFSVERPDGSNFTLKIRSTKLEDSAMYFCASSNGPNTEAFFGQGTRLTVV.

This sequence joins TRBV18 and TRBJ2-1; D ambiguous. The CDR3 spans 15 residues. The V gene lost 3 bases and the J gene lost 5 bases, with 14 bases spanning the gap. Germline CDR1 KGHSH, CDR2 LQKENI. CDR3 sequence: CASSPQNTADNEQFF. Written as DNA, the CDR3 is TGTGCCAGCTCACCCCAGAACACCGCGGACAATGAGCAGTTCTTC.

The chain carries TRBV7-2 and TRBJ1-2, with 11 positions matching TRBD1. V gave up 5 bases and J gave up 5 bases; unmatched junction bases: 7. Germline CDR1 reads SGHTA; CDR2 reads FQGNSA. The CDR3 extends over 15 amino acids. CDR3 in amino acids: CASSTWTGGGYGYTF. The CDR3, as DNA: TGTGCCAGCAGCACGTGGACAGGGGGCGGATATGGCTACACCTTC.